A selection of T cell receptor beta chains follows, all from one sample in a study of blood T cell repertoires in COVID-19. The table came from immunoSEQ multiplex PCR; TCRdb's copy has only in-frame clones and leaves some out. Here the sample spans 250,000 to 350,000 clones, around 90% being singletons. Sequenced input: PBMCs or T cells enriched from blood (not recorded which). The receptors here all came from a man in his 60s who had recovered from COVID-19. Both conserved end residues are part of each CDR3. Fields, in order: D gene, J gene, V gene, clone size, CDR3 protein, CDR3 DNA. D genes are given only for firm matches. Clone size is shown for a subset of rows, as once, few, many or a class of expanded clone.

D: .; J: TRBJ2-3; V: TRBV12-3/TRBV12-4; size: .; CDR3: CATEYDTQYF; DNA: TGTGCCACCGAGTACGATACGCAGTATTTT
D: .; J: TRBJ2-1; V: TRBV9; size: .; CDR3: CASSVPGYNEQFF; DNA: TGTGCCAGCAGCGTACCGGGTTACAATGAGCAGTTCTTC
D: .; J: TRBJ1-2; V: TRBV18; size: .; CDR3: CASSPPRNYGYTF; DNA: TGTGCCAGCTCACCACCGAGAAACTATGGCTACACCTTC
D: TRBD1; J: TRBJ1-3; V: TRBV5-1; size: .; CDR3: CASSLTGGASRNTIYF; DNA: TGCGCCAGCAGCTTGACAGGGGGCGCATCGAGGAACACCATATATTTT
D: TRBD1; J: TRBJ1-1; V: TRBV18; size: .; CDR3: CASSPPWGQGTEAFF; DNA: TGTGCCAGCTCACCACCTTGGGGACAGGGGACTGAAGCTTTCTTT
D: TRBD1; J: TRBJ1-5; V: TRBV19; size: .; CDR3: CASSNGQGGNNQPQHF; DNA: TGTGCCAGTAGTAACGGACAGGGTGGTAACAATCAGCCCCAGCATTTT
D: .; J: TRBJ1-6; V: TRBV5-1; size: .; CDR3: CASSLDRTEYNSPLHF; DNA: TGCGCCAGCAGCTTGGATCGGACAGAGTATAATTCACCCCTCCACTTT
D: .; J: TRBJ1-1; V: TRBV24-1; size: .; CDR3: CATSDFKGGKRNTEAFF; DNA: TGTGCCACCAGTGATTTTAAGGGCGGGAAGCGGAACACTGAAGCTTTCTTT
D: .; J: TRBJ2-1; V: TRBV30; size: .; CDR3: CAWTTGRVPYNEQFF; DNA: TGTGCCTGGACCACAGGGAGGGTACCCTACAATGAGCAGTTCTTC
D: .; J: TRBJ1-1; V: TRBV7-9; size: .; CDR3: CASSRGREAFF; DNA: TGTGCCAGCAGCCGCGGGCGTGAAGCTTTCTTT
D: TRBD1; J: TRBJ1-5; V: TRBV6-5; size: .; CDR3: CASSSDRVLNQPQHF; DNA: TGTGCCAGCAGTTCTGACAGGGTTCTTAATCAGCCCCAGCATTTT
D: TRBD1; J: TRBJ2-7; V: TRBV11-2; size: .; CDR3: CASSLPRGPYYEQYF; DNA: TGTGCCAGCAGCCTCCCTAGGGGGCCATACTACGAGCAGTACTTC
D: .; J: TRBJ2-5; V: TRBV5-6; size: .; CDR3: CASSADRLTQYF; DNA: TGTGCCAGCAGCGCGGACCGACTAACCCAGTACTTC
D: TRBD2; J: TRBJ2-1; V: TRBV18; size: .; CDR3: CASSPPRERAYNEQFF; DNA: TGTGCCAGCTCACCCCCGCGGGAGAGGGCCTACAATGAGCAGTTCTTC
D: TRBD1; J: TRBJ1-2; V: TRBV2; size: .; CDR3: CARTGGDGYTF; DNA: TGTGCCAGAACAGGGGGCGATGGCTACACCTTC
D: TRBD1; J: TRBJ1-6; V: TRBV7-9; size: .; CDR3: CASSFVSTDRDWYSPLHF; DNA: TGTGCCAGCAGCTTCGTCTCGACCGACAGGGACTGGTATTCACCCCTCCACTTT
D: .; J: TRBJ1-5; V: TRBV19; size: .; CDR3: CASSMSPGSNQPQHF; DNA: TGTGCCAGTAGTATGTCCCCTGGCAGCAATCAGCCCCAGCATTTT
D: .; J: TRBJ1-1; V: TRBV29-1; size: .; CDR3: CSIREGKGTNTEAFF; DNA: TGCAGCATCCGGGAGGGGAAAGGGACGAACACTGAAGCTTTCTTT
D: .; J: TRBJ2-3; V: TRBV5-5; size: .; CDR3: CASSLGQGPDTQYF; DNA: TGTGCCAGCAGCTTGGGCCAGGGTCCAGATACGCAGTATTTT
D: TRBD1; J: TRBJ1-6; V: TRBV30; size: .; CDR3: CAWSSTGANSPLHF; DNA: TGTGCCTGGAGTTCGACAGGGGCTAATTCACCCCTCCACTTT
D: .; J: TRBJ1-6; V: TRBV9; size: .; CDR3: CASSERDTYNSPLHF; DNA: TGTGCCAGCAGCGAGAGAGACACTTATAATTCACCCCTCCACTTT
D: .; J: TRBJ2-3; V: TRBV6-5; size: .; CDR3: CASRMDSTLTDTQYF; DNA: TGTGCCAGCAGGATGGACAGCACTCTCACAGATACGCAGTATTTT
D: .; J: TRBJ1-2; V: TRBV5-6; size: once; CDR3: CASSLARGTYYGYTF; DNA: TGTGCCAGCAGCTTGGCCAGGGGAACGTACTATGGCTACACCTTC
D: .; J: TRBJ2-1; V: TRBV27; size: .; CDR3: CASTPMQGWGNEQFF; DNA: TGTGCCAGCACCCCAATGCAGGGATGGGGCAATGAGCAGTTCTTC
D: .; J: TRBJ1-1; V: TRBV7-3; size: .; CDR3: CASSLSSRSEAFF; DNA: TGTGCCAGCAGCTTAAGTTCCAGGTCTGAAGCTTTCTTT
D: TRBD2; J: TRBJ2-5; V: TRBV5-1; size: .; CDR3: CASSLAREKETQYF; DNA: TGCGCCAGCAGCTTGGCGCGGGAGAAAGAGACCCAGTACTTC
D: .; J: TRBJ1-5; V: TRBV6-1; size: .; CDR3: CASSGGGGKDSNQPQHF; DNA: TGTGCCAGCAGTGGGGGCGGGGGCAAGGATAGCAATCAGCCCCAGCATTTT
D: TRBD2; J: TRBJ2-5; V: TRBV5-1; size: .; CDR3: CASSDNSGRTETQYF; DNA: TGCGCCAGCAGCGACAATAGCGGGAGAACGGAGACCCAGTACTTC
D: .; J: TRBJ2-7; V: TRBV3-1/TRBV3-2; size: .; CDR3: CASSQDLASSSYEQYF; DNA: TGTGCCAGCAGCCAAGATTTGGCTAGCTCCTCCTACGAGCAGTACTTC
D: TRBD2; J: TRBJ2-5; V: TRBV18; size: .; CDR3: CASSPPGLAGKETQYF; DNA: TGTGCCAGCTCACCACCGGGACTAGCGGGAAAAGAGACCCAGTACTTC
D: .; J: TRBJ2-7; V: TRBV25-1; size: .; CDR3: CASSESFEQYF; DNA: TGTGCCAGCAGTGAATCGTTCGAGCAGTACTTC
D: .; J: TRBJ2-7; V: TRBV29-1; size: once; CDR3: CSVVGGSSYEQYF; DNA: TGCAGCGTTGTCGGTGGGAGCTCCTACGAGCAGTACTTC
D: .; J: TRBJ2-7; V: TRBV15; size: .; CDR3: CATSRDKGIRNEQYF; DNA: TGTGCCACCAGCAGAGATAAGGGGATTAGGAACGAGCAGTACTTC
D: TRBD1; J: TRBJ1-1; V: TRBV6-5; size: .; CDR3: CASSNPGGDTEAFF; DNA: TGTGCCAGCAGTAACCCAGGGGGTGACACTGAAGCTTTCTTT
D: TRBD1; J: TRBJ1-1; V: TRBV6-5; size: .; CDR3: CASSNRDSVNTEAFF; DNA: TGTGCCAGCAGTAACCGGGACAGCGTGAACACTGAAGCTTTCTTT
D: TRBD2; J: TRBJ2-7; V: TRBV7-8; size: .; CDR3: CASSPYMATGTRSYEQYF; DNA: TGTGCCAGCAGCCCCTATATGGCCACCGGGACTAGGTCCTACGAGCAGTACTTC
D: .; J: TRBJ2-5; V: TRBV14; size: .; CDR3: CASSQKGRETQYF; DNA: TGTGCCAGCAGCCAAAAGGGGAGGGAGACCCAGTACTTC
D: TRBD1; J: TRBJ1-1; V: TRBV13; size: .; CDR3: CASSSGGGNTEAFF; DNA: TGTGCCAGCAGCTCAGGGGGGGGTAACACTGAAGCTTTCTTT
D: .; J: TRBJ1-5; V: TRBV2; size: .; CDR3: CASSEQGNQPQHF; DNA: TGTGCCAGCAGTGAACAGGGAAATCAGCCCCAGCATTTT
D: .; J: TRBJ1-4; V: TRBV2; size: .; CDR3: CASTPNGQMAREKLFF; DNA: TGTGCCAGCACCCCCAACGGCCAAATGGCCAGGGAAAAACTGTTTTTT
D: TRBD2; J: TRBJ2-2; V: TRBV19; size: .; CDR3: CASSVTSGTPIGELFF; DNA: TGTGCCAGTAGTGTGACTAGCGGGACGCCAATCGGGGAGCTGTTTTTT
D: TRBD2; J: TRBJ2-7; V: TRBV9; size: .; CDR3: CASSAGLAVTYEQYF; DNA: TGTGCCAGCAGCGCAGGACTAGCGGTGACATACGAGCAGTACTTC
D: .; J: TRBJ2-7; V: TRBV11-3; size: .; CDR3: CASSYAPGGIAYEQYF; DNA: TGTGCCAGCAGCTACGCACCAGGGGGGATTGCCTACGAGCAGTACTTC
D: TRBD1; J: TRBJ2-7; V: TRBV10-3; size: .; CDR3: CAIGQGGSYEQYF; DNA: TGTGCCATCGGACAGGGCGGCTCCTACGAGCAGTACTTC
D: TRBD2; J: TRBJ2-1; V: TRBV7-3; size: .; CDR3: CASSPNLAGGPQDEQFF; DNA: TGTGCCAGCAGCCCAAATCTAGCGGGAGGGCCCCAGGATGAGCAGTTCTTC
D: TRBD1; J: TRBJ1-3; V: TRBV27; size: .; CDR3: CASSNRGGNTIYF; DNA: TGTGCCAGCAGCAACAGGGGGGGAAACACCATATATTTT
D: TRBD2; J: TRBJ2-2; V: TRBV7-9; size: .; CDR3: CASSLGAGVLDTGELFF; DNA: TGTGCCAGCAGCTTAGGCGCGGGAGTTTTAGACACCGGGGAGCTGTTTTTT
D: .; J: TRBJ2-7; V: TRBV19; size: .; CDR3: CASSMRARSSYEQYF; DNA: TGTGCCAGTAGTATGAGGGCGAGGAGCTCCTACGAGCAGTACTTC